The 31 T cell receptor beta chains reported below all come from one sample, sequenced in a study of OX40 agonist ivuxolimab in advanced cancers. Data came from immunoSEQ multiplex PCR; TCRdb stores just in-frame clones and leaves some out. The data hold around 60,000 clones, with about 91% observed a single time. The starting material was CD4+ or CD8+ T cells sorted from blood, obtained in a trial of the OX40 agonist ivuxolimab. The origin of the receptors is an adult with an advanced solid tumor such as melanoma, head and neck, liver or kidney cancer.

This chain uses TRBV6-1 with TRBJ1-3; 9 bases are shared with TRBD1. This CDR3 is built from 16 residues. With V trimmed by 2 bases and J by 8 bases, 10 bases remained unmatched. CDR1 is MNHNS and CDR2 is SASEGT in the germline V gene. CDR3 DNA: TGTGCCAGCAGTGAAACGGGGGGACAGGGCGGGGACACCATATATTTT. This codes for CASSETGGQGGDTIYF.

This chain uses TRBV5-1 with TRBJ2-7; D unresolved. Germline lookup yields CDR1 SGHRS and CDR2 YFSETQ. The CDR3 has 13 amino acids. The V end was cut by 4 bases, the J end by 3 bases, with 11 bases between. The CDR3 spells CASSPTSGYEQYF. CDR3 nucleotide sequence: TGCGCCAGCAGCCCTACTTCGGGCTACGAGCAGTACTTC.

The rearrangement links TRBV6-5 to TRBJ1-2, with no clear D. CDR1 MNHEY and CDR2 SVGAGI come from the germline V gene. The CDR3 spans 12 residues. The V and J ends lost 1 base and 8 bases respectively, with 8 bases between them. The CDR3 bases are TGTGCCAGCAGTTACTTGGACGGCGGCTACACCTTC. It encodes CASSYLDGGYTF.

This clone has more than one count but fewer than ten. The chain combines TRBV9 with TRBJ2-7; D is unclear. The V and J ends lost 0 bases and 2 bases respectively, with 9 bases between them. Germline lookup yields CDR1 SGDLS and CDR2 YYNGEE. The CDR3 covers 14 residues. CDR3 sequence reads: CASSVAGSTYEQYF. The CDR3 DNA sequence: TGTGCCAGCAGCGTAGCTGGCTCCACCTACGAGCAGTACTTC.

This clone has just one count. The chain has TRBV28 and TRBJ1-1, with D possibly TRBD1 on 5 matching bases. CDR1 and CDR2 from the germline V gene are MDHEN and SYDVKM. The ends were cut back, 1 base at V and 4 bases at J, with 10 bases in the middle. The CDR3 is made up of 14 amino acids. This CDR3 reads CASSLFKGSTEAFF. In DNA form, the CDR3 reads TGTGCCAGCAGTTTATTCAAGGGGAGCACTGAAGCTTTCTTT.

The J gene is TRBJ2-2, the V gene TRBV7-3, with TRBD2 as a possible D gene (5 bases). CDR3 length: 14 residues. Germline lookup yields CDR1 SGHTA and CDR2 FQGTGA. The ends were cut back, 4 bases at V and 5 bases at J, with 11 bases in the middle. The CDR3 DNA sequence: TGTGCCAGCAGCTCTGGACTGTTAACCGGGGAGCTGTTTTTT. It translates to CASSSGLLTGELFF.

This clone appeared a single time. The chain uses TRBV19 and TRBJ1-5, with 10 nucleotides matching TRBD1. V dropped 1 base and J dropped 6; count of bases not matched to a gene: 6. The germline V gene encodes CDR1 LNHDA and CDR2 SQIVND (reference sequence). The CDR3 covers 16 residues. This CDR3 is CASSIVPGQGSQPQHF. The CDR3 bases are TGTGCCAGTAGTATAGTACCGGGACAGGGGAGTCAGCCCCAGCATTTT.

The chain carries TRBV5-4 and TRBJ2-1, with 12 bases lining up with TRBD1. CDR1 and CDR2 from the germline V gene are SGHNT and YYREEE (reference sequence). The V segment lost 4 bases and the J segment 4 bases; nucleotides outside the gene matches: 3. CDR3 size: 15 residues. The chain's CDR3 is CASSRDRGQYNEQFF. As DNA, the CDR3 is TGTGCCAGCAGCCGGGACAGGGGGCAATACAATGAGCAGTTCTTC.

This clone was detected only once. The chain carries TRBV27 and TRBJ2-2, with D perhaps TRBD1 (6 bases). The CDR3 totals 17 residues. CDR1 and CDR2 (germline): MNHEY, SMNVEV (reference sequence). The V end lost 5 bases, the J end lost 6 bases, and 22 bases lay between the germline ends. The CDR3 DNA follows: TGTGCCAGCAGTAGAACAGGGTTCGGACTGCCGGCCGGGGAGCTGTTTTTT. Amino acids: CASSRTGFGLPAGELFF.

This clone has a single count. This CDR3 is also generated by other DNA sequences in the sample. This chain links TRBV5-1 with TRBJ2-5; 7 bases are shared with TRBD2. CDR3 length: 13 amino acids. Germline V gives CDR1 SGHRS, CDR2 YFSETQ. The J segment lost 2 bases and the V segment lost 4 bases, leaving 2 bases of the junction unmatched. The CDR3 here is CASSSGVQETQYF. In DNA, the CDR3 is TGCGCCAGCAGCAGCGGGGTTCAAGAGACCCAGTACTTC. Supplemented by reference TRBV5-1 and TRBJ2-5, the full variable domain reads KAGVTQTPRYLIKTRGQQVTLSCSPISGHRSVSWYQQTPGQGLQFLFEYFSETQRNKGNFPGRFSGRQFSNSRSEMNVSTLELGDSALYLCASSSGVQETQYFGPGTRLLVL.

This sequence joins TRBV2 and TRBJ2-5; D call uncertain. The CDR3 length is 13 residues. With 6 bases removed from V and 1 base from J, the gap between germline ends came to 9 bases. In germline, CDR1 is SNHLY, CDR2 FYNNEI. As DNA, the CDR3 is TGTGCCAGCAGCCTCTACAGCCAAGAGACCCAGTACTTC. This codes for CASSLYSQETQYF.

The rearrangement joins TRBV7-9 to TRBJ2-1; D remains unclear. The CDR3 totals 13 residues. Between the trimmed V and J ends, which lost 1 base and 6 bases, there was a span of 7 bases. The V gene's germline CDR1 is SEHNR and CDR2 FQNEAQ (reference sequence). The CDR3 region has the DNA TGTGCCAGCAGCTTAGATGGGCCCAATGAGCAGTTCTTC. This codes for CASSLDGPNEQFF.

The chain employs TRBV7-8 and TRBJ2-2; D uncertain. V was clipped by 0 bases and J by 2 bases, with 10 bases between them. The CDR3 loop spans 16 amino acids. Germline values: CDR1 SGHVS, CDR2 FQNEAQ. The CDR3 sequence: CASSLAVDSNTGELFF. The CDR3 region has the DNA TGTGCCAGCAGCTTAGCTGTAGATAGTAACACCGGGGAGCTGTTTTTT.

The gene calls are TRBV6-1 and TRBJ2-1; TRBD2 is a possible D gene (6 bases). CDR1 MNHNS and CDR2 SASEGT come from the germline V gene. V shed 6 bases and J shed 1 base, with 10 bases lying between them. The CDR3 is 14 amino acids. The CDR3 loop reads CASSGSRSYNEQFF. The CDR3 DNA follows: TGTGCCAGCAGCGGGAGCCGATCCTACAATGAGCAGTTCTTC.

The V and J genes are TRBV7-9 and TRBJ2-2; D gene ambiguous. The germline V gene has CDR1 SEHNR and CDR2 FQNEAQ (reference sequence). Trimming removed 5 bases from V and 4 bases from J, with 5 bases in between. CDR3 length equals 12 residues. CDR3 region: CASSPTTGELFF. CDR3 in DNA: TGTGCCAGCAGCCCAACCACCGGGGAGCTGTTTTTT.

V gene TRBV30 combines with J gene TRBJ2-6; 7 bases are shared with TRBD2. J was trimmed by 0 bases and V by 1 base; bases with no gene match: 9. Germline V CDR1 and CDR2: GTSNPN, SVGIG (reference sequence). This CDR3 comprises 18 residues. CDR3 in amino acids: CAWSASWRGTSGANVLTF. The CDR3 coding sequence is TGTGCCTGGAGTGCCTCCTGGCGGGGGACCTCTGGGGCCAACGTCCTGACTTTC.

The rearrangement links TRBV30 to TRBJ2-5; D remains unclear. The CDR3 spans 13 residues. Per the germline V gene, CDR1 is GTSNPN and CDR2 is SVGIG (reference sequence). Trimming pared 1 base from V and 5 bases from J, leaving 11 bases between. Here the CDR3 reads CAWSAGIAETQYF. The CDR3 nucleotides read TGTGCCTGGAGTGCTGGGATCGCGGAGACCCAGTACTTC.

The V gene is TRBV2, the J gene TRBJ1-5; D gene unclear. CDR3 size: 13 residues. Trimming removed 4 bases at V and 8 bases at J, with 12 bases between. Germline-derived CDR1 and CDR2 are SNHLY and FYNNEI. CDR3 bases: TGTGCCAGCAGTGGGGCCCCCGAGGAGCCCCAGCATTTT. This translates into CASSGAPEEPQHF.

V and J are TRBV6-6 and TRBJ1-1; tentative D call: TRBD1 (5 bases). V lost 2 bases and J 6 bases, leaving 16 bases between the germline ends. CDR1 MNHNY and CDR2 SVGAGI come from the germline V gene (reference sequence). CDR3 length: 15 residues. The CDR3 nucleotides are TGTGCCAGCAGTTACAGCGGGGGAACAATATCTGAAGCTTTCTTT. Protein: CASSYSGGTISEAFF.

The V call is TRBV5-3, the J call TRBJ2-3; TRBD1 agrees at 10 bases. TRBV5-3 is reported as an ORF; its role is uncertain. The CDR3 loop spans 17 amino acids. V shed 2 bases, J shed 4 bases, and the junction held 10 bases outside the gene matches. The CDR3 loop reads CARSLKSDRGGSDTQYF. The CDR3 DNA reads TGTGCCAGAAGCTTAAAATCGGACAGGGGGGGCTCAGATACGCAGTATTTT.

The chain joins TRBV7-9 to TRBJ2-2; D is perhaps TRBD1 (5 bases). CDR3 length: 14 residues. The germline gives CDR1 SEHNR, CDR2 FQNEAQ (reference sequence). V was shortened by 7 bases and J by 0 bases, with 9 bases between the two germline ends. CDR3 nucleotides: TGTGCCAGCACCAAGACAGCGAACACCGGGGAGCTGTTTTTT. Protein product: CASTKTANTGELFF.

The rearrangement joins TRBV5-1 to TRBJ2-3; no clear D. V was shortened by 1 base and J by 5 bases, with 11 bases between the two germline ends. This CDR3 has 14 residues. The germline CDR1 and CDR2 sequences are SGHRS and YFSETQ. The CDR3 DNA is TGCGCCAGCAGCTTGACCTCGGAGCTAGATACGCAGTATTTT. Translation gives CASSLTSELDTQYF. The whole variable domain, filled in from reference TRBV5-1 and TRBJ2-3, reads KAGVTQTPRYLIKTRGQQVTLSCSPISGHRSVSWYQQTPGQGLQFLFEYFSETQRNKGNFPGRFSGRQFSNSRSEMNVSTLELGDSALYLCASSLTSELDTQYFGPGTRLTVL.

The CDR3 is CASSQVDRLVTEAFF. As DNA, the CDR3 is TGTGCCAGCAGCCAAGTGGACAGATTGGTTACTGAAGCTTTCTTT. This chain uses TRBV5-6 with TRBJ1-1; a weak D match, TRBD1 (6 bases). The germline CDR1 and CDR2 sequences are SGHDT and YYEEEE. V lost 4 bases, J lost 5 bases, and 18 bases lay in between. The CDR3 length is 15 residues.

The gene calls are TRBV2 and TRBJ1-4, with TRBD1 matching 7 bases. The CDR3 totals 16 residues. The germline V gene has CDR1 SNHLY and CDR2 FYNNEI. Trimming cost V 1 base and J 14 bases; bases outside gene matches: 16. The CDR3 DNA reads TGTGCCAGCAGTGAAGGGTGGCCAGGGGGATACGGGGGGCTGTTTTTT. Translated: CASSEGWPGGYGGLFF.

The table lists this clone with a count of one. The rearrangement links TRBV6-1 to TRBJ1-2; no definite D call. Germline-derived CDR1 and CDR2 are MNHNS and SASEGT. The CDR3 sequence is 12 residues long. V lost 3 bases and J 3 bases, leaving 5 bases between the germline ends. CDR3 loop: CASSEADYGYTF. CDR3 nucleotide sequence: TGTGCCAGCAGTGAGGCGGACTATGGCTACACCTTC.

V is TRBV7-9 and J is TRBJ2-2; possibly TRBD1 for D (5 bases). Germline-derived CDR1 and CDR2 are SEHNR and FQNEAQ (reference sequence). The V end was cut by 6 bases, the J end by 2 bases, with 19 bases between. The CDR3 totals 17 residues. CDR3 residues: CASRGQGMPLNTGELFF. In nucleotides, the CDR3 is TGTGCCAGCAGGGGGCAGGGTATGCCCTTAAACACCGGGGAGCTGTTTTTT.

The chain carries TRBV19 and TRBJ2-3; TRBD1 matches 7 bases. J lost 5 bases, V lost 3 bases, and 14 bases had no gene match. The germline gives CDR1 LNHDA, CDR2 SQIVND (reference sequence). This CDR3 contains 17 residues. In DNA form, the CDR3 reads TGTGCCAGTAGTATTGATGGTTACAGGGGTGTGGGAGATACGCAGTATTTT. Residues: CASSIDGYRGVGDTQYF.

The CDR3: CASSLSSDPAASPLHF. The DNA of the CDR3 is TGTGCCAGCAGCTTATCTAGCGATCCGGCGGCCTCACCCCTCCACTTT. The rearrangement links TRBV7-6 to TRBJ1-6; D is unresolved. The ends were cut back, 2 bases at V and 10 bases at J, with 18 bases in the middle. Germline-derived CDR1 and CDR2 are SGHVS and FNYEAQ. The CDR3 has 16 residues.

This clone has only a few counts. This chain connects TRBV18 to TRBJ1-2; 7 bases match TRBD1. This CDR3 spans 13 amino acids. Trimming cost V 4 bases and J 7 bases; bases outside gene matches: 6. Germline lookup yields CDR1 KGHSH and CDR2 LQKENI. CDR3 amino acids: CASSQPTGSGYTF. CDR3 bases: TGTGCCAGCTCACAACCGACAGGGAGTGGCTACACCTTC.

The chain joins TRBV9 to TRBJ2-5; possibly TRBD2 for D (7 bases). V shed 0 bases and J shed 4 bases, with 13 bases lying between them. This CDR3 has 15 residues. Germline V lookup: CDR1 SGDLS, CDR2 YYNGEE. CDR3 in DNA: TGTGCCAGCAGCGTAGGTGGGGGGGCTGGAGAGACCCAGTACTTC. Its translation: CASSVGGGAGETQYF.

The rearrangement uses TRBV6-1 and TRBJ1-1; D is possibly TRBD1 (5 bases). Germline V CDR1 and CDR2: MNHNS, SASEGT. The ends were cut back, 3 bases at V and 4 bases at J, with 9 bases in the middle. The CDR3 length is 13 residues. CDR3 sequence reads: CASSEQGSTEAFF. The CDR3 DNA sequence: TGTGCCAGCAGTGAGCAGGGTAGCACTGAAGCTTTCTTT.